Each of the 23 T cell receptor beta chains below was sequenced from the same sample in a study of human T cells and chemical hapten exposure. TCRdb recomputed calls from the RACE reads with MiXCR, one row per CDR3 protein. The sample has fewer than 150,000 distinct CDR3 sequences; approximately 12% are singletons. Time point defined: pre-sensitization, week 0. Treatment given: therapeutic diphenylcyclopropenone sensitization with weekly scalp DPC. The sequencing used whole blood, collected in connection with sensitization to the hapten diphenylcyclopropenone (DPC). Every receptor here comes from a woman younger than 35 with alopecia areata. Some clones in this sample may be carry-over from other donors' samples.

The chain recombines TRBV20-1 with TRBJ1-2; D gene ambiguous. Germline values: CDR1 DFQATT, CDR2 SNEGSKA (reference sequence). Trimming removed 6 bases from V and 4 bases from J, with 15 bases in between. The CDR3 is made up of 13 amino acids. CDR3 nucleotide sequence: TGCAGTGCGCCGTTCCCCTTAGGCTATGGCTACACCTTC. Translating it yields CSAPFPLGYGYTF.

At least ten counts were recorded for this clonotype. This chain connects TRBV10-3 to TRBJ1-1; 8 bases agree with TRBD1. The ends lost 7 bases at V and 0 bases at J; junction bases unmatched: 4. The germline gives CDR1 ENHRY, CDR2 SYGVKD. The CDR3 is made up of 14 amino acids. Here the CDR3 DNA reads TGTGCCATCAAACAGGGGGTAATGAACACTGAAGCTTTCTTT. Translated, it gives CAIKQGVMNTEAFF.

This clonotype was counted between two and nine times. The chain couples TRBV6-2 or TRBV6-3 to TRBJ2-5, with TRBD1 matching over 9 bases. The CDR3 extends over 16 amino acids. Germline loops: CDR1 MNHEY, CDR2 SVGEGT. Trimming took 8 bases from V and 5 from J; bases not matched to a gene: 15. DNA of the CDR3: TGTGCCAGCTGCTCCAGACTGGGACAGGGAGGGGAGACCCAGTACTTC. Translated, it gives CASCSRLGQGGETQYF.

This clonotype was seen a handful of times. The chain carries TRBV7-6 and TRBJ2-1, with 9 bases identical to TRBD1. Germline loops: CDR1 SGHVS, CDR2 FNYEAQ. The CDR3 sequence is 15 residues long. Unmatched junction bases numbered 3, after V lost 1 base and J lost 5 bases. CDR3 protein: CASSLEGQGHNEQFF. In DNA form, the CDR3 reads TGTGCCAGCAGCTTAGAGGGACAGGGTCACAATGAGCAGTTCTTC.

This clonotype was observed a single time. The chain has TRBV6-1 and TRBJ2-1; 11 bases fit TRBD2. Germline-derived CDR1 and CDR2 are MNHNS and SASEGT. The CDR3 has 16 residues. Losses at the gene ends were 6 bases for V and 4 bases for J; bases not matched to a gene: 8. The CDR3 region is CASRPPTSGGYNEQFF. The DNA of the CDR3 is TGTGCCAGCAGGCCCCCAACTAGCGGGGGTTACAATGAGCAGTTCTTC.

The J gene is TRBJ1-5, the V gene TRBV4-3; TRBD1 matches at 10 bases. V was clipped by 4 bases and J by 6 bases; unmatched bases: 6. The CDR3 spans 15 residues. Germline lookup yields CDR1 LGHNA and CDR2 YSLEER. CDR3 amino acids: CASSLTGQGSQPQHF. The CDR3 DNA reads as TGCGCCAGCAGCCTGACGGGACAGGGGAGTCAGCCCCAGCATTTT.

The chain uses TRBV3-1 and TRBJ1-3; tentatively, D is TRBD1 (6 bases). V gave up 4 bases and J gave up 3 bases, with 7 bases separating them. Germline V gene lookup returns CDR1 LGHDT and CDR2 YNNKEL (reference sequence). The CDR3 is 13 amino acids. The CDR3 region has the DNA TGTGCCAGCAGCCCAGGGGTTGGAAACACCATATATTTT. This codes for CASSPGVGNTIYF.

This chain uses TRBV7-9 with TRBJ2-4, with 8 bases identical to TRBD1. The CDR3 spans 15 residues. Trimming cost V 5 bases and J 3 bases; bases outside gene matches: 6. Germline V gene lookup returns CDR1 SEHNR and CDR2 FQNEAQ (reference sequence). The CDR3 region has the DNA TGTGCCAGCAGCATCCAGGGGGCGCGCAAAAACATTCAGTACTTC. Translating gives CASSIQGARKNIQYF.

This clonotype occurred many times. J is TRBJ2-3 and V is TRBV12-3 or TRBV12-4, with 8 bases lining up with TRBD2. After removal of 10 bases from V and 3 bases from J, the junction contained 6 bases not matched to a gene. The CDR3 spans 13 residues. The DNA of the CDR3 is TGTGCCACCCGGGGGGGTGAGACAGATACGCAGTATTTT. It specifies CATRGGETDTQYF.

This clonotype was observed many times. V and J are TRBV7-9 and TRBJ2-4; 8 bases fit TRBD1. The CDR3 runs 16 residues. J was trimmed by 6 bases and V by 1 base; bases with no gene match: 8. The germline gives CDR1 SEHNR, CDR2 FQNEAQ (reference sequence). The chain's CDR3 is CASSLGPDRARNIQYF. The CDR3 DNA reads TGTGCCAGCAGCTTAGGACCGGACAGGGCTCGAAACATTCAGTACTTC.

V is TRBV6-6 and J is TRBJ2-7; TRBD2 is a possible D gene (5 bases). V gave up 7 bases and J gave up 0 bases, with 16 bases separating them. The germline V gene encodes CDR1 MNHNY and CDR2 SVGAGI (reference sequence). The CDR3 is 15 residues long. CDR3 nucleotides: TGTGCCAGCACCGCACCGGGAAAACCCTCCTACGAGCAGTACTTC. Translating gives CASTAPGKPSYEQYF.

The CDR3 is CATSRVKGNGELFF. The CDR3, as DNA: TGTGCCACCAGCAGAGTCAAAGGGAACGGGGAGCTGTTTTTT. This rearrangement joins TRBV15 to TRBJ2-2; D remains ambiguous. Germline-derived CDR1 and CDR2 are LNHNV and YYDKDF (reference sequence). V was pared by 1 base and J by 7 bases, with 10 bases between. The CDR3 length is 14 residues.

The chain is built from TRBV27 and TRBJ1-5, with a tentative D call TRBD1 (6 bases). V was cut by 2 bases and J by 3 bases, with 8 bases left in between. The CDR3 extends over 14 amino acids. From germline, CDR1 is MNHEY and CDR2 SMNVEV (reference sequence). In DNA, the CDR3 is TGTGCCAGCAGTTTACGGGGGCTCAATCAGCCCCAGCATTTT. Residues: CASSLRGLNQPQHF.

This clonotype was detected ten times or more. The gene calls are TRBV11-2 and TRBJ1-1; the D is unclear. The V end was cut by 2 bases, the J end by 1 base, with 5 bases between. The CDR3 extends over 13 amino acids. CDR1 is SGHAT and CDR2 is FQNNGV in the germline V gene. The CDR3 DNA follows: TGTGCCAGCAGCTTAAAACGGAACACTGAAGCTTTCTTT. This gives the protein CASSLKRNTEAFF.

The genes are TRBV4-3 and TRBJ1-6; D remains unclear. V lost 1 base and J 8 bases, leaving 9 bases between the germline ends. This CDR3 spans 14 amino acids. Germline assignment: CDR1 LGHNA and CDR2 YSLEER. The CDR3 DNA follows: TGCGCCAGCAGCCAAGGGAGTTTGGATTCACCCCTCCACTTT. Translated, it gives CASSQGSLDSPLHF.

The CDR3 here is CASSFAGGGADTQYF. The CDR3 nucleotides are TGTGCCAGCAGCTTTGCGGGGGGCGGCGCAGATACGCAGTATTTT. The chain recombines TRBV11-2 with TRBJ2-3; 8 positions agree with TRBD2. With V trimmed by 3 bases and J by 4 bases, 6 bases remained unmatched. The V gene's germline CDR1 is SGHAT and CDR2 FQNNGV. This CDR3 spans 15 amino acids.

The chain combines TRBV6-6 with TRBJ1-1; 9 bases are shared with TRBD1. The germline V gene has CDR1 MNHNY and CDR2 SVGAGI (reference sequence). Trimming at V came to 5 bases and at J to 6 bases, leaving 7 bases not matched to a gene. This CDR3 spans 14 amino acids. CDR3 sequence reads: CASSGYGTGSEAFF. The DNA for the CDR3 is TGTGCCAGCAGTGGTTATGGGACAGGGTCTGAAGCTTTCTTT.

This clonotype was recorded at least ten times. The CDR3 nucleotides read TGTGCCAGCAGCTTAGGAGTTACCGAAGCTTTCTTT. It specifies CASSLGVTEAFF. This chain uses TRBV7-9 with TRBJ1-1; D is unclear. Germline V gives CDR1 SEHNR, CDR2 FQNEAQ (reference sequence). CDR3 length: 12 residues. Trimming took 1 base from V and 8 from J, leaving 8 bases between them.

This clonotype was picked up many times. The gene calls are TRBV7-9 and TRBJ2-7, with D unresolved. Germline CDR1 and CDR2: SEHNR and FQNEAQ (reference sequence). CDR3 length: 15 amino acids. The V end was cut by 1 base, the J end by 7 bases, with 17 bases between. The CDR3 nucleotides are TGTGCCAGCAGCTTAGGAGAGATGGTCGCCCCGGAGCAGTACTTC. Amino acid sequence: CASSLGEMVAPEQYF.

This clonotype occurred many times. This chain joins TRBV13 and TRBJ1-2; 7 nucleotides agree with TRBD1. With V trimmed by 5 bases and J by 6 bases, 6 bases remained unmatched. The CDR3 contains 13 residues. Germline CDR1 and CDR2: PRHDT and FYEKMQ (reference sequence). CDR3 DNA: TGTGCCAGCAGCCTCGACAGGGTCCATGGCTACACCTTC. As protein: CASSLDRVHGYTF.

The CDR3 loop is CASTGGIGTYNSPLHF. CDR3 coding DNA: TGTGCCAGCACCGGTGGGATTGGGACATATAATTCACCCCTCCACTTT. The chain is built from TRBV11-2 and TRBJ1-6; possible D gene TRBD1, 6 bases. The CDR3 is made up of 16 amino acids. V was cut by 7 bases and J by 4 bases, with 17 bases left in between. Looked up from germline, CDR1 is SGHAT and CDR2 is FQNNGV.

V usage is TRBV12-3 or TRBV12-4 and J usage is TRBJ2-3; TRBD2 matches at 13 bases. V was clipped by 7 bases and J by 2 bases; unmatched bases: 6. This CDR3 has 16 residues. The CDR3 sequence: CASNRLAGGPTDTQYF. The CDR3 nucleotides are TGTGCCAGCAATAGACTAGCGGGGGGTCCCACAGATACGCAGTATTTT.

Worth noting for this clonotype: A clone one base away is much larger, so this may be a read error. The V gene is TRBV11-2, the J gene TRBJ2-7; maybe TRBD1 (5 bases). The CDR3 is made up of 15 amino acids. Trimming removed 7 bases from V and 0 bases from J, with 16 bases in between. Germline V gene sequence: CDR1 SGHAT, CDR2 FQNNGV. CDR3 DNA sequence: TGTGCCAGCACCCTCGGCCAGGGTTTCTCCTACGAGCAGTACTTC. Amino acids: CASTLGQGFSYEQYF.